One sample yielded the 5 T cell receptor beta chains listed below, sequenced in a study of blood T cells in healthy people across ages. It was with a sample-barcoded 5' primer and a J-beta primer mix that a second PCR of about 7 to 12 cycles was run. A single record per CDR3 protein comes from TCRdb applying MiXCR to the 5' RACE reads. This sample has 800,000 to 950,000 distinct CDR3 sequences, with 36% found just once. The source material was blood. Receptors were obtained from a man younger than 35 in good health.

The V gene is TRBV6-5, the J gene TRBJ1-6; perhaps TRBD1 as D (6 bases). V was clipped by 8 bases and J by 6 bases, with 14 bases between them. This CDR3 region has 14 residues. Germline V lookup: CDR1 MNHEY, CDR2 SVGAGI. CDR3 amino acids: CASLKTGINSPLHF. CDR3 in DNA: TGTGCCAGCCTGAAAACAGGGATTAATTCACCCCTCCACTTT.

V and J are TRBV28 and TRBJ1-1, with 7 positions matching TRBD1. Germline trimming cut 6 bases from V and 5 bases from J; bases unmatched to any gene: 6. The germline CDR1 and CDR2 sequences are MDHEN and SYDVKM. This CDR3 is built from 13 residues. CDR3 DNA sequence: TGTGCCAGCAGAAGAACCAGGGGGACTGAAGCTTTCTTT. As protein: CASRRTRGTEAFF. Complete variable domain (other parts from reference TRBV28 and TRBJ1-1): DVKVTQSSRYLVKRTGEKVFLECVQDMDHENMFWYRQDPGLGLRLIYFSYDVKMKEKGDIPEGYSVSREKKERFSLILESASTNQTSMYLCASRRTRGTEAFFGQGTRLTVV.

This clonotype appeared many times. This sequence joins TRBV30 and TRBJ1-1; no definite D call. Germline CDR1 is GTSNPN and CDR2 is SVGIG (reference sequence). V was cut by 7 bases and J by 5 bases, with 14 bases left in between. The CDR3 extends over 12 amino acids. The CDR3, as DNA: TGTGCCTCCTCACCACTGGGGACTGAAGCTTTCTTT. Encoded protein: CASSPLGTEAFF. The full variable domain, with the rest looked up from reference TRBV30 and TRBJ1-1, is SQTIHQWPATLVQPVGSPLSLECTVEGTSNPNLYWYRQAAGRGLQLLFYSVGIGQISSEVPQNLSASRPQDRQFILSSKKLLLSDSGFYLCASSPLGTEAFFGQGTRLTVV.

The sample holds one count of this clonotype. CDR3 sequence reads: CAIQDRVQETQYF. The CDR3 DNA sequence: TGTGCCATCCAGGACAGGGTCCAAGAGACCCAGTACTTC. The rearrangement links TRBV10-3 to TRBJ2-5, with 8 positions matching TRBD1. The length of the CDR3 is 13 residues. Trimming removed 8 bases from V and 1 base from J; junction bases left unmatched: 3. The V gene's germline CDR1 is ENHRY and CDR2 SYGVKD.

The chain employs TRBV7-9 and TRBJ2-1, with 7 bases fitting TRBD1. This CDR3 has 16 amino acids. Per germline, CDR1 SEHNR and CDR2 FQNEAQ (reference sequence). J lost 3 bases, V lost 8 bases, and 13 bases had no gene match. The CDR3 bases are TGTGCCAGCGGACAGGTAATACCCTTAGGCTACAATGAGCAGTTCTTC. This translates into CASGQVIPLGYNEQFF.